These 22 T cell receptor beta chains originate from one sample sequenced in a study of shared clonotypes between healthy human individuals. It was CD45RO-negative cells, positively selected for CCR7, that made up naive CD8 cells, with terminally differentiated effector memory CD45RA+ cells excluded. TCRdb keeps only in-frame clones here, not all; method: immunoSEQ multiplex PCR. The table lists approximately 2,200,000 clones, about 93% of them singletons. The sequencing input was naive CD8+ T cells from PBMCs. These receptors were collected from a man younger than 30 in good health. Some clones in this sample may be carry-over from other donors' samples.

The DNA of the CDR3 is TGCGCCAGCAGACCTACAACCCGGGGGGCTCGCACTGAAGCTTTCTTT. This sequence encodes CASRPTTRGARTEAFF. The rearrangement joins TRBV4-1 to TRBJ1-1; TRBD1 is a possible D gene (6 bases). The CDR3 spans 16 residues. The V end lost 6 bases, the J end lost 4 bases, and 21 bases lay between the germline ends. Germline V CDR1 and CDR2: MGHRA, YSYEKL.

This rearrangement joins TRBV27 to TRBJ2-2; D is unclear. The V end was cut by 1 base, the J end by 7 bases, with 10 bases between. This CDR3 has 14 residues. Germline CDR1 is MNHEY and CDR2 is SMNVEV (reference sequence). The CDR3 bases are TGTGCCAGCAGTTTATACTGGGGAATCGGGGAGCTGTTTTTT. Amino acid sequence: CASSLYWGIGELFF.

The V call is TRBV30, the J call TRBJ1-4, with D unresolved. V was pared by 0 bases and J by 8 bases, with 16 bases between. There are 15 residues in the CDR3. Per the germline V gene, CDR1 is GTSNPN and CDR2 is SVGIG (reference sequence). DNA of the CDR3: TGTGCCTGGAGTGTACCGATCGCCATTCGGGAAAAACTGTTTTTT. Residues: CAWSVPIAIREKLFF.

This clone appeared a single time. The chain is built from TRBV11-1 and TRBJ2-2; D unclear. Germline CDR1 reads SGHAT; CDR2 reads FQDESV (reference sequence). CDR3 length: 13 amino acids. V lost 5 bases, J lost 5 bases, and 9 bases lay in between. The CDR3 DNA sequence: TGTGCCAGCAGCCTCCTGAGAACCGGGGAGCTGTTTTTT. Its protein product is CASSLLRTGELFF.

V and J are TRBV27 and TRBJ2-1; 12 positions agree with TRBD2. J was trimmed by 9 bases and V by 6 bases; bases with no gene match: 6. The germline gives CDR1 MNHEY, CDR2 SMNVEV (reference sequence). The CDR3 sequence is 14 residues long. Here the CDR3 DNA reads TGTGCCAGCAGGCTAGCGGGAGGGTTTGGTGAGCAGTTCTTC. Amino acid sequence: CASRLAGGFGEQFF.

This sequence joins TRBV5-6 and TRBJ2-5; D remains ambiguous. In germline, CDR1 is SGHDT, CDR2 YYEEEE. CDR3 length: 16 residues. Trimming pared 5 bases from V and 5 bases from J, leaving 22 bases between. The CDR3 reads CASRNDGDPSPETQYF. The CDR3 nucleotides are TGTGCCAGCAGGAATGATGGTGACCCGTCCCCGGAGACCCAGTACTTC.

This clone occurred once. The chain employs TRBV28 and TRBJ2-5; TRBD1 aligns across 8 bases. The CDR3 totals 16 residues. Germline V gene sequence: CDR1 MDHEN, CDR2 SYDVKM. V trimming: 3 bases; J trimming: 4 bases; junction bases outside the gene matches: 10. The CDR3 sequence is CASSFGQGAVGETQYF. The CDR3 DNA follows: TGTGCCAGCAGTTTCGGTCAGGGGGCTGTCGGAGAGACCCAGTACTTC. Filled out from reference TRBV28 and TRBJ2-5, the complete variable domain reads DVKVTQSSRYLVKRTGEKVFLECVQDMDHENMFWYRQDPGLGLRLIYFSYDVKMKEKGDIPEGYSVSREKKERFSLILESASTNQTSMYLCASSFGQGAVGETQYFGPGTRLLVL.

Comment on this clone: Within the sample, other DNA sequences also encode this same CDR3. The rearrangement links TRBV30 to TRBJ2-1; 7 nucleotides match TRBD2. The CDR3 contains 14 residues. In germline, CDR1 is GTSNPN, CDR2 SVGIG (reference sequence). The trim removed 0 bases at V and 4 bases at J, leaving 3 bases unmatched. CDR3 nucleotides: TGTGCCTGGAGTGTTGGCGGGGGTTACAATGAGCAGTTCTTC. Protein: CAWSVGGGYNEQFF.

Note on this clone: Other DNA sequences of this sample code for an identical CDR3. The CDR3 loop reads CASSPGDTQYF. The CDR3 region has the DNA TGTGCCAGCAGCCCCGGCGATACGCAGTATTTT. The genes are TRBV9 and TRBJ2-3; D remains ambiguous. The CDR3 has 11 residues. The ends were cut back, 4 bases at V and 6 bases at J, with 6 bases in the middle. Germline-derived CDR1 and CDR2 are SGDLS and YYNGEE.

As for this clone: This sample also contains other DNA sequences that code for the same CDR3. CDR3 sequence (DNA): TGCGCCAGCAGCCAAGGGGACACATATTACGAGCAGTACTTC. Residues: CASSQGDTYYEQYF. The chain employs TRBV4-1 and TRBJ2-7; TRBD1 is a possible D gene (6 bases). V lost 1 base, J lost 4 bases, and 11 bases lay in between. The CDR3 consists of 14 residues. CDR1 and CDR2 (germline): MGHRA, YSYEKL.

J is TRBJ2-2 and V is TRBV2; TRBD2 agrees at 13 bases. Germline assignment: CDR1 SNHLY and CDR2 FYNNEI. There are 17 residues in the CDR3. With 3 bases clipped from V and 6 bases from J, the junction kept 7 bases outside the gene matches. The CDR3 nucleotides are TGTGCCAGCAGTGACCCGAGGGGGACTAGCGGGGCCGGGGAGCTGTTTTTT. As protein: CASSDPRGTSGAGELFF. Complete variable domain (other parts from reference TRBV2 and TRBJ2-2): EPEVTQTPSHQVTQMGQEVILRCVPISNHLYFYWYRQILGQKVEFLVSFYNNEISEKSEIFDDQFSVERPDGSNFTLKIRSTKLEDSAMYFCASSDPRGTSGAGELFFGEGSRLTVL.

The V call is TRBV7-9, the J call TRBJ2-5; TRBD1 matches 11 bases. The end of the DNA is better explained by TRBJ2-7, so the J call may be wrong. Germline CDR1 is SEHNR and CDR2 is FQNEAQ (reference sequence). The CDR3 is made up of 14 amino acids. CDR3 sequence: CASSHRDRGYEQYF. The CDR3 bases are TGTGCCAGCAGCCACCGGGACAGGGGGTACGAGCAGTACTTC.

The gene calls are TRBV6-4 and TRBJ1-2, with D possibly TRBD1 on 5 matching bases. Germline V gene lookup returns CDR1 MRHNA and CDR2 SNTAGT. V lost 9 bases, J lost 0 bases, and 8 bases lay in between. The CDR3 totals 12 residues. The CDR3 DNA reads as TGTGCCAGGGGGGGAGCTAACTATGGCTACACCTTC. Translated: CARGGANYGYTF.

The rearrangement joins TRBV28 to TRBJ2-7; 8 nucleotides agree with TRBD1. CDR3 size: 15 residues. Trimming removed 5 bases from V and 4 bases from J; junction bases left unmatched: 10. Germline V CDR1 and CDR2: MDHEN, SYDVKM. The CDR3 protein is CASSGQINRGYEQYF. In nucleotides, the CDR3 is TGTGCCAGCAGTGGCCAAATTAACAGGGGGTACGAGCAGTACTTC.

The rearrangement links TRBV7-6 to TRBJ1-2; D perhaps matches TRBD1 (6 bases). Germline V CDR1 and CDR2: SGHVS, FNYEAQ. The length of the CDR3 is 15 residues. Between the trimmed V and J ends, which lost 1 base and 4 bases, there was a span of 13 bases. The CDR3: CASSLGQGRFYGYTF. The CDR3 DNA sequence: TGTGCCAGCAGCTTAGGGCAGGGGAGATTCTATGGCTACACCTTC.

The chain carries TRBV25-1 and TRBJ2-2; 7 positions agree with TRBD2. V dropped 6 bases and J dropped 2; count of bases not matched to a gene: 3. The CDR3 runs 14 residues. CDR1 is MGHDK and CDR2 is SYGVNS in the germline V gene. The CDR3 sequence: CASRSGTNTGELFF. CDR3 nucleotide sequence: TGTGCCAGCAGAAGCGGGACTAACACCGGGGAGCTGTTTTTT.

CDR3 loop: CASSLKEREREKNEQYF. DNA of the CDR3: TGTGCCAGCAGCTTAAAGGAGAGGGAGCGGGAGAAGAACGAGCAGTACTTC. The chain employs TRBV7-9 and TRBJ2-7, with 8 bases fitting TRBD2. Germline trimming cut 2 bases from V and 5 bases from J; bases unmatched to any gene: 14. CDR1 SEHNR and CDR2 FQNEAQ come from the germline V gene (reference sequence). The CDR3 loop spans 17 amino acids.

This chain uses TRBV10-3 with TRBJ2-7, with a possible D match to TRBD1 (5 bases). The ends were cut back, 0 bases at V and 5 bases at J, with 14 bases in the middle. The germline CDR1 and CDR2 sequences are ENHRY and SYGVKD. The CDR3 covers 15 residues. In DNA form, the CDR3 reads TGTGCCATCAGTGAGTCGGGCCCAAGGGGCCACGAGCAGTACTTC. It codes for CAISESGPRGHEQYF.

This clone has a single count. This chain connects TRBV4-1 to TRBJ2-1; D gene unclear. V lost 4 bases and J 3 bases, leaving 19 bases between the germline ends. Germline V lookup: CDR1 MGHRA, CDR2 YSYEKL. The CDR3 consists of 17 residues. The CDR3 sequence: CASSPLPPSLLYNEQFF. CDR3 nucleotides: TGCGCCAGCAGCCCGCTTCCCCCCAGCCTACTCTACAATGAGCAGTTCTTC.

The chain couples TRBV9 to TRBJ2-5, with 9 nucleotides matching TRBD2. The CDR3 totals 15 residues. The V segment lost 4 bases and the J segment 5 bases; nucleotides outside the gene matches: 9. Germline loops: CDR1 SGDLS, CDR2 YYNGEE. The CDR3 reads CASSPSAGGGETQYF. The CDR3, as DNA: TGTGCCAGCAGCCCTTCAGCGGGAGGCGGGGAGACCCAGTACTTC.

The chain combines TRBV18 with TRBJ2-3, with D tentatively TRBD2 (5 bases). The V gene's germline CDR1 is KGHSH and CDR2 LQKENI. V was pared by 6 bases and J by 0 bases, with 13 bases between. The CDR3 runs 15 residues. As DNA, the CDR3 is TGTGCCAGCTCTGGTGAAGCGGTGAGCACAGATACGCAGTATTTT. This translates into CASSGEAVSTDTQYF.

V usage is TRBV5-4 and J usage is TRBJ2-3, with D unclear. V was pared by 6 bases and J by 4 bases, with 18 bases between. The CDR3 length is 15 residues. Germline V lookup: CDR1 SGHNT, CDR2 YYREEE (reference sequence). DNA for the CDR3: TGTGCCAGCACCCTGGGGTACGACCCACCAGATACGCAGTATTTT. Translating it yields CASTLGYDPPDTQYF.